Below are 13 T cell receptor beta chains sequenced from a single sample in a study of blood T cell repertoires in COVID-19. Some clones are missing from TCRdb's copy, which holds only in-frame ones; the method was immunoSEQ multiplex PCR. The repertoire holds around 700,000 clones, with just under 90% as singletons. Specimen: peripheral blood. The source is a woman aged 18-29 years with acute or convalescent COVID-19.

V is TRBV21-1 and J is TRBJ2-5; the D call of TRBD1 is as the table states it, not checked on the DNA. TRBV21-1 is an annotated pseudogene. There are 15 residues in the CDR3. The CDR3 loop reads CASSKPDRGQETQYF. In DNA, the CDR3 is TGTGCCAGCAGCAAACCCGACAGGGGTCAAGAGACCCAGTACTTC.

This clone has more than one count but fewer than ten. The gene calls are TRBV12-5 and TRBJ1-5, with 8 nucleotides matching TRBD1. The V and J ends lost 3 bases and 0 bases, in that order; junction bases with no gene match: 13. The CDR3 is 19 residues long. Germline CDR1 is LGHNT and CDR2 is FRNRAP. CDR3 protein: CASGFSLDREDYSNQPQHF. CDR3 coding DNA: TGTGCTAGTGGTTTTTCTCTGGACAGGGAGGACTATAGCAATCAGCCCCAGCATTTT.

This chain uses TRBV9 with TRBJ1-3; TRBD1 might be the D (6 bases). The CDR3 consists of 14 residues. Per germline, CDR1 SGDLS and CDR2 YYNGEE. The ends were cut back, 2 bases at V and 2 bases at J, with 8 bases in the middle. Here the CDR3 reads CASSVPGAGNTIYF. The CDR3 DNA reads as TGTGCCAGCAGCGTGCCAGGGGCTGGAAACACCATATATTTT. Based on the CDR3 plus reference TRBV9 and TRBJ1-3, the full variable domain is DSGVTQTPKHLITATGQRVTLRCSPRSGDLSVYWYQQSLDQGLQFLIQYYNGEERAKGNILERFSAQQFPDLHSELNLSSLELGDSALYFCASSVPGAGNTIYFGEGSWLTVV.

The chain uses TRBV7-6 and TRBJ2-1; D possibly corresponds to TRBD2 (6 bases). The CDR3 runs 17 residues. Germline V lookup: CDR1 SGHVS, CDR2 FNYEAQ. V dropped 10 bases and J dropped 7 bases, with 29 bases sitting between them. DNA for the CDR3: TGTGCCATACGGATAGGGTCGGGAGTGGGAATGATGAATGAGCAGTTCTTC. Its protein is CAIRIGSGVGMMNEQFF. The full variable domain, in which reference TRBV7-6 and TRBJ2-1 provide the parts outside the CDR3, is GAGVSQSPRYKVTKRGQDVALRCDPISGHVSLYWYRQALGQGPEFLTYFNYEAQQDKSGLPNDRFSAERPEGSISTLTIQRTEQRDSAMYRCAIRIGSGVGMMNEQFFGPGTRLTVL.

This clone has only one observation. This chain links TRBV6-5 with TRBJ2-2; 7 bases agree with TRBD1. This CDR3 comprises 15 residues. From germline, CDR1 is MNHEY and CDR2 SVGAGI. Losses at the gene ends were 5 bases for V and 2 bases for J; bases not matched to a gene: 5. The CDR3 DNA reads TGTGCCAGCAGTCCAGGGACAGTCAACACCGGGGAGCTGTTTTTT. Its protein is CASSPGTVNTGELFF.

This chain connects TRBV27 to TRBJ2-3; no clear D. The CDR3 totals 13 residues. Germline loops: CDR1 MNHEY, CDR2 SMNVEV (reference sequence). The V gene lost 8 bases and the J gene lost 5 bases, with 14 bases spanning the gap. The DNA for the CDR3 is TGTGCCAGCGGGCTGGGTTGGGTAGATACGCAGTATTTT. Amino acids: CASGLGWVDTQYF.

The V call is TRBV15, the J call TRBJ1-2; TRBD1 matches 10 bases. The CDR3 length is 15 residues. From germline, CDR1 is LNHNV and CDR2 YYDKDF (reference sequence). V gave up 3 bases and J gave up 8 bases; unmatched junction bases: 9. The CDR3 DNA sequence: TGTGCCACCAGCAGGGCCGGGACAGGGGCTAGGGGCTACACCTTC. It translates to CATSRAGTGARGYTF.

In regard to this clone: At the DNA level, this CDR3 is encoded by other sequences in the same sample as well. The CDR3 loop is CASSLGGDYNQPQHF. In DNA, the CDR3 is TGCGCCAGCAGCTTGGGGGGAGATTACAATCAGCCCCAGCATTTT. V usage is TRBV5-1 and J usage is TRBJ1-5; D is ambiguous. Trimming removed 0 bases at V and 3 bases at J, with 10 bases between. The CDR3 length is 15 residues. Germline loops: CDR1 SGHRS, CDR2 YFSETQ.

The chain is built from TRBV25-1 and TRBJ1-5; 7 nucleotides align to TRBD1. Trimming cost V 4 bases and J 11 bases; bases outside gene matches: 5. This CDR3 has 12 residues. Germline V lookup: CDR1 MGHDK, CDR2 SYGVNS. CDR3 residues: CASSGDSRTQHF. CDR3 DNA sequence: TGTGCCAGCAGTGGGGACAGTCGGACCCAGCATTTT.

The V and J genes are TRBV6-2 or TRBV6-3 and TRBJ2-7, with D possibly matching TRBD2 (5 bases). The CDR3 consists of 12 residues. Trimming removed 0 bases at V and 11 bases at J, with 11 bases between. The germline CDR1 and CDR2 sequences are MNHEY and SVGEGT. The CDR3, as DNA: TGTGCCAGCAGTTACTCGAACCAGCGGAAGTACTTC. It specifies CASSYSNQRKYF.

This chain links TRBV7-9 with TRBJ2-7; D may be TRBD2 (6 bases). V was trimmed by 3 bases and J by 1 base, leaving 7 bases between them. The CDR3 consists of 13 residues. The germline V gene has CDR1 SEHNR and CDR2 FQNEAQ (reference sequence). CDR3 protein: CASSFAGSYEQYF. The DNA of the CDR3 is TGTGCCAGCAGCTTCGCGGGGTCCTACGAGCAGTACTTC.

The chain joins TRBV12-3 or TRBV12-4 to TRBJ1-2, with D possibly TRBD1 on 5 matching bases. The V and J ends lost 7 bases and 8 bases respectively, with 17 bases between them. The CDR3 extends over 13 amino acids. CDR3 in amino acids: CASIHRARGGYTF. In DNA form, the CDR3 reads TGTGCCAGCATCCACCGGGCTAGGGGCGGCTACACCTTC.

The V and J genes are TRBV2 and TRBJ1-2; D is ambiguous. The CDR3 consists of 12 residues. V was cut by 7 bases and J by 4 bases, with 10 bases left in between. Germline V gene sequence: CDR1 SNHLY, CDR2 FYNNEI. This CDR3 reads CASTVEAYGYTF. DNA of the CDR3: TGTGCCAGCACCGTAGAAGCCTATGGCTACACCTTC.